The 14 T cell receptor beta chains given below trace back to one sample, sequenced in a study of post-analysis software for immune sequencing data. Their recognized antigens are unknown. Unique molecular identifiers featured in each of the TCR beta cDNA libraries. TCRdb analysed the PCR reads with MiXCR anew, one entry per CDR3 protein. This sample yields hundreds of thousands of distinct CDR3 sequences, of which 25% to 30% are seen a single time; around 0.56% belongs to the top ten. General study points: About 5 TRBV segments (TRBV5-6, TRBV5-1 and TRBV20-1 among them) occurred more frequently in patients than in controls.

The source material was blood. These TCRs come from a girl aged 5 to 17 with multiple sclerosis.

The chain joins TRBV29-1 to TRBJ1-2; D not resolved. CDR1 is SQVTM, CDR2 ANQGSEA, per germline. The CDR3 is made up of 13 amino acids. The V end lost 1 base, the J end lost 8 bases, and 14 bases lay between the germline ends. The CDR3 region is CSVEGQSFQGYTF. The DNA of the CDR3 is TGCAGCGTTGAAGGGCAGAGTTTCCAGGGCTACACCTTC.

Only a few counts were recorded for this clonotype. The rearrangement uses TRBV7-2 and TRBJ2-5; D is uncertain. This CDR3 has 15 residues. Trimming cost V 1 base and J 4 bases, with 13 bases left between them. From germline, CDR1 is SGHTA and CDR2 FQGNSA. The CDR3 DNA reads TGTGCCAGCAGCTTAGTTTGGGGTTCGAGAGAGACCCAGTACTTC. Its translation is CASSLVWGSRETQYF.

In its sample, this clonotype was seen many times. This chain connects TRBV15 to TRBJ2-1; weak D call: TRBD2 (8 bases). The ends were cut back, 3 bases at V and 0 bases at J, with 15 bases in the middle. The CDR3 runs to 17 residues. Germline lookup yields CDR1 LNHNV and CDR2 YYDKDF (reference sequence). CDR3 bases: TGTGCCACCAGCAGTTTCAGGGGGACTAGCTCCTACAATGAGCAGTTCTTC. This sequence encodes CATSSFRGTSSYNEQFF.

In its sample, this clonotype was seen a few times. The chain combines TRBV14 with TRBJ1-2; perhaps TRBD1 as D (6 bases). The CDR3 spans 16 residues. Germline V CDR1 and CDR2: SGHDN, FVKESK. V gave up 4 bases and J gave up 5 bases, with 20 bases separating them. CDR3 in amino acids: CASSPLDSRQIYGYTF. CDR3 sequence (DNA): TGTGCCAGCAGCCCCCTGGACAGCCGGCAAATTTATGGCTACACCTTC.

The chain carries TRBV4-1 and TRBJ2-1; D gene uncertain. The CDR3 has 12 amino acids. Germline CDR1 reads MGHRA; CDR2 reads YSYEKL. Trimming removed 1 base from V and 6 bases from J, with 4 bases in between. Written as DNA, the CDR3 is TGCGCCAGCAGCCAAGGACTCAATGAGCAGTTCTTC. Protein product: CASSQGLNEQFF.

The chain combines TRBV20-1 with TRBJ2-3; 10 nucleotides align to TRBD2. Germline V gives CDR1 DFQATT, CDR2 SNEGSKA (reference sequence). The junction had 6 bases not matched to a gene; V was cut back by 0 bases and J by 9 bases. The CDR3 totals 14 residues. CDR3 DNA: TGCAGTGCTAGAGATCTAGCGGGAGATGTAACGCAGTATTTT. Its protein is CSARDLAGDVTQYF.

The rearrangement uses TRBV28 and TRBJ1-2; D uncertain. CDR1 is MDHEN, CDR2 SYDVKM, per germline. The CDR3 loop spans 11 amino acids. V lost 7 bases and J lost 5, with 8 bases in between. The CDR3 region is CASTDTYGYTF. The CDR3 DNA is TGTGCCAGCACCGATACTTATGGCTACACCTTC.

This clonotype was found a few times. This chain joins TRBV2 and TRBJ2-2, with a possible D match to TRBD2 (6 bases). From germline, CDR1 is SNHLY and CDR2 FYNNEI. The V end was cut by 7 bases, the J end by 0 bases, with 9 bases between. The CDR3 totals 14 residues. DNA for the CDR3: TGTGCCAGCATAGGAGGGGCGAACACCGGGGAGCTGTTTTTT. It is translated as CASIGGANTGELFF.

This clonotype was recorded only once. The gene calls are TRBV6-1 and TRBJ2-5; 8 positions match TRBD1. The DNA end is more similar to TRBJ2-7, so the J call may be wrong. CDR1 and CDR2 from the germline V gene are MNHNS and SASEGT. The CDR3 length is 15 residues. The CDR3 region is CASSSRQGRTYEQYF. CDR3 nucleotide sequence: TGTGCCAGCAGTAGCCGACAGGGGCGGACCTACGAGCAGTACTTC.

This clonotype has just a few counts. This sequence joins TRBV4-3 and TRBJ2-7, with TRBD1 as a possible D gene (5 bases). Germline loops: CDR1 LGHNA, CDR2 YSLEER. V was shortened by 0 bases and J by 7 bases, with 16 bases between the two germline ends. The length of the CDR3 is 15 residues. In nucleotides, the CDR3 is TGCGCCAGCAGCCAAGAATCTGTCAGGGTGGGTGAGCAGTACTTC. It specifies CASSQESVRVGEQYF.

The chain has TRBV20-1 and TRBJ1-1; a weak D match, TRBD1 (5 bases). V shed 5 bases and J shed 8 bases, with 24 bases lying between them. Germline V gene sequence: CDR1 DFQATT, CDR2 SNEGSKA (reference sequence). This CDR3 contains 15 residues. The CDR3 DNA follows: TGCAGTGCTCGCGGGTGGGAGCGCAGGGCCACCGAAGCTTTCTTT. Translated, it gives CSARGWERRATEAFF.

At least ten counts were recorded for this clonotype. The chain has TRBV29-1 and TRBJ2-1; D may match TRBD1 or TRBD2 (5 bases each). V lost 1 base, J lost 8 bases, and 9 bases lay in between. Germline CDR1 reads SQVTM; CDR2 reads ANQGSEA. The CDR3 runs to 12 residues. CDR3 residues: CSVEGVGDEQFF. DNA of the CDR3: TGCAGCGTTGAAGGCGTGGGGGATGAGCAGTTCTTC.

This clonotype was seen only a few times. The CDR3 here is CSVEVRILAKDRGLLYGYTF. The DNA of the CDR3 is TGCAGCGTTGAAGTCCGGATACTAGCCAAGGACAGGGGGCTTCTCTATGGCTACACCTTC. The rearrangement joins TRBV29-1 to TRBJ1-2, with 11 bases identical to TRBD1. Losses at the gene ends were 1 base for V and 4 bases for J; bases not matched to a gene: 20. Per germline, CDR1 SQVTM and CDR2 ANQGSEA. The CDR3 loop spans 20 amino acids.

This clonotype was counted a few times. The V and J genes are TRBV29-1 and TRBJ1-2, with a weak D call TRBD1 (6 bases). From germline, CDR1 is SQVTM and CDR2 ANQGSEA. This CDR3 contains 11 residues. Trimming stripped 7 bases from V and 2 bases from J, with 8 bases between. The CDR3 coding sequence is TGCAGCGGGGACACGAACTATGGCTACACCTTC. It specifies CSGDTNYGYTF. Filled out from reference TRBV29-1 and TRBJ1-2, the complete variable domain reads SAVISQKPSRDICQRGTSLTIQCQVDSQVTMMFWYRQQPGQSLTLIATANQGSEATYESGFVIDKFPISRPNLTFSTLTVSNMSPEDSSIYLCSGDTNYGYTFGSGTRLTVV.